The T cell receptor beta chain described here comes from a study of OX40 agonist ivuxolimab in advanced cancers. Trimming took 0 bases from V and 3 from J, leaving 9 bases between them. From germline, CDR1 is MNHNY and CDR2 SVGAGI (reference sequence). The CDR3 covers 14 residues. Libraries were prepared by immunoSEQ multiplex PCR; TCRdb keeps only in-frame clonotypes and omits some of them. The sample gives 70,000 to 75,000 clones, approximately 78% of which show up once; 5% is in the top ten. Exclusion of a patient followed from autoimmune disease history or systemic immunosuppression. Study results and caveats: Averaged across samples, CD8+ T cells carried more expanded clones than CD4+ did. Part of the nonresponder group also had normalized T-cell clonal expansion that was low. With doses of 0.1 to 3.0 mg/kg, CD4+ and CD8+ blood T cells had undergone clonal expansion by week 6.

A remark on this clone: The antigen is not known.

V usage is TRBV6-6 and J usage is TRBJ2-7, with D perhaps TRBD1 (5 bases). Here the sequenced sample was CD4+ or CD8+ T cells sorted from blood, taken in a trial of the OX40 agonist ivuxolimab. The TCR comes from an adult with an advanced solid tumor such as melanoma, head and neck, liver or kidney cancer. CDR3 in amino acids: CASSYSDNNYEQYF. The CDR3 DNA follows: TGTGCCAGCAGTTACTCGGACAACAACTACGAGCAGTACTTC.